A single sample gave rise to the 12 T cell receptor beta chains below, sequenced in a study of T cell responses to AZD1222 COVID-19 vaccine (dated by TCRdb to about 2021). This sample's time point label indicates: baseline before first vaccination. Libraries were constructed by the immunoSEQ multiplex PCR assay. The table comes from immuneACCESS by way of TCRdb, which keeps in-frame sequences with V and J called. Part of the clones is missing from these tables; in studies checked, under half for an unresolved V gene and the rest for unknown reasons. The sample records more than 110,000 clones, 80% to 90% of which are singletons. Jointly, the top ten make up about 8% of the sample. Source: peripheral blood, taken on day 0 of AZD1222 vaccination. Source of these receptors: an adult in good health.

The chain combines TRBV27 with TRBJ2-1; D possibly matches TRBD1 or TRBD2 (6 bases each). Germline V CDR1 and CDR2: MNHEY, SMNVEV (reference sequence). This CDR3 region has 14 residues. Trimming removed 5 bases from V and 7 bases from J, with 15 bases in between. CDR3 sequence: CASSKGGAWNEQFF. Here the CDR3 DNA reads TGTGCCAGCAGTAAGGGGGGCGCATGGAATGAGCAGTTCTTC.

The chain employs TRBV7-2 and TRBJ1-3, with D uncertain. The ends were cut back, 5 bases at V and 0 bases at J, with 11 bases in the middle. CDR3 length: 15 residues. Germline CDR1 reads SGHTA; CDR2 reads FQGNSA. CDR3 DNA: TGTGCCAGCAGCCCGGACGGGAGCTCTGGAAACACCATATATTTT. The encoded protein is CASSPDGSSGNTIYF. The full variable domain, in which reference TRBV7-2 and TRBJ1-3 provide the parts outside the CDR3, is GAGVSQSPSNKVTEKGKDVELRCDPISGHTALYWYRQSLGQGLEFLIYFQGNSAPDKSGLPSDRFSAERTGGSVSTLTIQRTQQEDSAVYLCASSPDGSSGNTIYFGEGSWLTVV.

This clone appeared once. The chain employs TRBV6-5 and TRBJ2-7, with no clear D. Germline-derived CDR1 and CDR2 are MNHEY and SVGAGI. The CDR3 has 15 residues. The V end lost 0 bases, the J end lost 2 bases, and 11 bases lay between the germline ends. DNA of the CDR3: TGTGCCAGCAGTTACTCACGGCCTGGAGCCTACGAGCAGTACTTC. As protein: CASSYSRPGAYEQYF.

In DNA form, the CDR3 reads TGTGCCAGCAGTCCCCCCGCCTCCCTTGGAGGGGAGCTGTTTTTT. As protein: CASSPPASLGGELFF. V gene TRBV2 combines with J gene TRBJ2-2; D is ambiguous. Trimming removed 5 bases from V and 8 bases from J, with 18 bases in between. CDR3 length: 15 residues. CDR1 and CDR2 (germline): SNHLY, FYNNEI.

The chain recombines TRBV18 with TRBJ1-4, with D possibly TRBD1 on 5 matching bases. The CDR3 is 16 amino acids. V was clipped by 2 bases and J by 0 bases, with 10 bases between them. The V gene's germline CDR1 is KGHSH and CDR2 LQKENI. Written as DNA, the CDR3 is TGTGCCAGCTCACCAGGGCAGGGTACAACTAATGAAAAACTGTTTTTT. Its translation: CASSPGQGTTNEKLFF. Based on the CDR3 plus reference TRBV18 and TRBJ1-4, the full variable domain is NAGVMQNPRHLVRRRGQEARLRCSPMKGHSHVYWYRQLPEEGLKFMVYLQKENIIDESGMPKERFSAEFPKEGPSILRIQQVVRGDSAAYFCASSPGQGTTNEKLFFGSGTQLSVL.

The J gene is TRBJ2-1, the V gene TRBV7-8, with 15 nucleotides matching TRBD2. CDR3 length equals 15 residues. The junction had 4 bases not matched to a gene; V was cut back by 5 bases and J by 8 bases. Germline loops: CDR1 SGHVS, CDR2 FQNEAQ. The CDR3 DNA reads as TGTGCCAGCAGCAAGGGACTAGCGGGAGGCTATGAGCAGTTCTTC. Translation: CASSKGLAGGYEQFF.

This clone was seen only a few times. This rearrangement joins TRBV5-6 to TRBJ1-5, with TRBD1 identical over 7 bases. CDR1 and CDR2 from the germline V gene are SGHDT and YYEEEE. The CDR3 loop spans 14 amino acids. The junction had 5 bases not matched to a gene; V was cut back by 2 bases and J by 6 bases. The CDR3 protein is CASSFTGAGQPQHF. As DNA, the CDR3 is TGTGCCAGCAGCTTCACAGGGGCAGGTCAGCCCCAGCATTTT.

The chain combines TRBV3-1 (or the pseudogene TRBV3-2) with TRBJ1-2; D unclear. The CDR3 totals 14 residues. V was trimmed by 4 bases and J by 8 bases, leaving 17 bases between them. The germline gives CDR1 LGHDT, CDR2 YNNKEL (reference sequence). For the CDR3, the DNA is TGTGCCAGCAGCCGAGGCCAGCCCTCCGGGGGCTACACCTTC. This sequence encodes CASSRGQPSGGYTF.

This sequence joins TRBV12-3 or TRBV12-4 and TRBJ2-2; D call uncertain. Trimming cost V 7 bases and J 8 bases, with 14 bases left between them. The CDR3 is made up of 13 amino acids. The CDR3 sequence: CASTWQAWGELFF. Written as DNA, the CDR3 is TGTGCCAGCACCTGGCAGGCCTGGGGGGAGCTGTTTTTT.

V gene TRBV24-1 combines with J gene TRBJ2-1, with 10 nucleotides matching TRBD1. CDR3 length: 15 residues. V lost 10 bases and J lost 2; bases outside the gene matches: 7. The germline V gene has CDR1 KGHDR and CDR2 SFDVKD. The chain's CDR3 is CATGSGTGAYNEQFF. CDR3 sequence (DNA): TGTGCCACTGGGTCCGGGACAGGGGCCTACAATGAGCAGTTCTTC.

The rearrangement uses TRBV6-5 and TRBJ2-5, with D possibly being TRBD2 (5 bases). Germline lookup yields CDR1 MNHEY and CDR2 SVGAGI. This CDR3 has 15 amino acids. The V end lost 2 bases, the J end lost 3 bases, and 13 bases lay between the germline ends. Here the CDR3 reads CASSYRLATEETQYF. The DNA for the CDR3 is TGTGCCAGCAGTTACCGATTAGCGACTGAAGAGACCCAGTACTTC.

This clone was detected only once. The J gene is TRBJ2-7, the V gene TRBV9; D may be TRBD2 (5 bases). The V gene lost 0 bases and the J gene lost 1 base, with 11 bases spanning the gap. Germline values: CDR1 SGDLS, CDR2 YYNGEE. The CDR3 has 15 amino acids. In nucleotides, the CDR3 is TGTGCCAGCAGCGTAGGGGAGACAATTTCCTACGAGCAGTACTTC. Its protein product is CASSVGETISYEQYF.